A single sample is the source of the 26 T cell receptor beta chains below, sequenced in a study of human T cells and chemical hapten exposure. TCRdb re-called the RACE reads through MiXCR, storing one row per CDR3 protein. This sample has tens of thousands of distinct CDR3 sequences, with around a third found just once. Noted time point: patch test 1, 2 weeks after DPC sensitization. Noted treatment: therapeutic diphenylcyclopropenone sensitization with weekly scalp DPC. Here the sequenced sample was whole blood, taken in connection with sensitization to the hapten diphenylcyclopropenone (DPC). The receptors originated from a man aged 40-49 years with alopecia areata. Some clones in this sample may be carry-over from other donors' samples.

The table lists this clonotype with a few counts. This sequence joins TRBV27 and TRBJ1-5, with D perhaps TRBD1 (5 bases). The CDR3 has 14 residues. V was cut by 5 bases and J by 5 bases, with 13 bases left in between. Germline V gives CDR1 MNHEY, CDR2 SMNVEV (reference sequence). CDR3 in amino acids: CASSLTVTHQPQHF. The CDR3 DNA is TGTGCCAGCAGTCTGACAGTAACTCATCAGCCCCAGCATTTT.

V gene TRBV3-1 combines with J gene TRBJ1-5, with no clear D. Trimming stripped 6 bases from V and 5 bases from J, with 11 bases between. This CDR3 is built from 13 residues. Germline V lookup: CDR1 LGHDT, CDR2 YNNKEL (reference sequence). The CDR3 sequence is CASSQHGYQPQHF. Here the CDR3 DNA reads TGTGCCAGCAGTCAACACGGGTATCAGCCCCAGCATTTT.

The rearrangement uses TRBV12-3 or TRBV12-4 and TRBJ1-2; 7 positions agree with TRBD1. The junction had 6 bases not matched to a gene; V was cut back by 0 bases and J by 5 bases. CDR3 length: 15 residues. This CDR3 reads CASSLAGTDLYGYTF. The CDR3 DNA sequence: TGTGCCAGCAGTTTAGCCGGGACAGATTTATATGGCTACACCTTC.

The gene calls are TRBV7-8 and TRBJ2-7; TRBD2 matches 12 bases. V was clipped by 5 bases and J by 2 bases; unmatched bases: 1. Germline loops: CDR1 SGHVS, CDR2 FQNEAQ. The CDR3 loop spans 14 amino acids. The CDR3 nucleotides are TGTGCCAGCAGCCGACTAGCGGGAGCCTACGAGCAGTACTTC. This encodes CASSRLAGAYEQYF.

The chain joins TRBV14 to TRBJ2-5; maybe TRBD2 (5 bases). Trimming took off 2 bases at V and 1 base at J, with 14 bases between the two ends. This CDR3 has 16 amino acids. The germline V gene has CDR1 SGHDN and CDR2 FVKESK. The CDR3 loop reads CASSQQRGFIQETQYF. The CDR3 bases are TGTGCCAGCAGCCAACAACGGGGTTTCATCCAAGAGACCCAGTACTTC. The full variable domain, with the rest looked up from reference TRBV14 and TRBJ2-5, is EAGVTQFPSHSVIEKGQTVTLRCDPISGHDNLYWYRRVMGKEIKFLLHFVKESKQDESGMPNNRFLAERTGGTYSTLKVQPAELEDSGVYFCASSQQRGFIQETQYFGPGTRLLVL.

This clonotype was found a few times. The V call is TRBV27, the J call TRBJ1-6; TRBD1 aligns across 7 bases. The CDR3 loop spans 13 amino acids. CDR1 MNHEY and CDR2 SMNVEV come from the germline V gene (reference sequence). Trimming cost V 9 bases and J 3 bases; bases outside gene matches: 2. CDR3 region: CASYRGYNSPLHF. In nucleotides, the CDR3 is TGTGCCAGTTACAGGGGCTATAATTCACCCCTCCACTTT.

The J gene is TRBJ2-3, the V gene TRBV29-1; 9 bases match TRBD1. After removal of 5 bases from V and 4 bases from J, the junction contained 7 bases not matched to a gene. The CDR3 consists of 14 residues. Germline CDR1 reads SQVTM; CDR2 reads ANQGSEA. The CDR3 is CSVKYRGRADTQYF. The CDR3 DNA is TGCAGCGTTAAATACAGGGGGCGAGCAGATACGCAGTATTTT.

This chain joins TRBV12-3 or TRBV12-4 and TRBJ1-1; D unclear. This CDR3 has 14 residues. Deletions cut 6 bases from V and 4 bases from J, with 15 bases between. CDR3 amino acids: CASRAGIPSTEAFF. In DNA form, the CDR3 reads TGTGCCAGCAGGGCCGGGATACCCTCCACTGAAGCTTTCTTT.

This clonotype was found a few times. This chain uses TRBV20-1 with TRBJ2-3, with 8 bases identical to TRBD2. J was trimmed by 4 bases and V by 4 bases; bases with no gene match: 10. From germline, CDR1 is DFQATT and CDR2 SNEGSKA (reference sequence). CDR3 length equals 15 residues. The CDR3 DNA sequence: TGCAGTGCTATCCTCCAAGCGGGAGCTGCAGATACGCAGTATTTT. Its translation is CSAILQAGAADTQYF.

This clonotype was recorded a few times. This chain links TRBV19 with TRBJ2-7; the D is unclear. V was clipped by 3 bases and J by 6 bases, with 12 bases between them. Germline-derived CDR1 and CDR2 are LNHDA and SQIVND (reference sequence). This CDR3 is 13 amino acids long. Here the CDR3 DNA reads TGTGCCAGTAGTATTCACAATGGTGGCGAGCAGTACTTC. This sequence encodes CASSIHNGGEQYF.

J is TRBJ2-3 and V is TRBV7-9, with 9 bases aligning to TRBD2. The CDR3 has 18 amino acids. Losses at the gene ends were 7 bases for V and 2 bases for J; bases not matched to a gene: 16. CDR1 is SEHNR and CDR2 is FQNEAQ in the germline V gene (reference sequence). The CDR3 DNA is TGTGCCAGCACCCCAGGGCCCGCGGGAGGGCAGAACACAGATACGCAGTATTTT. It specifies CASTPGPAGGQNTDTQYF.

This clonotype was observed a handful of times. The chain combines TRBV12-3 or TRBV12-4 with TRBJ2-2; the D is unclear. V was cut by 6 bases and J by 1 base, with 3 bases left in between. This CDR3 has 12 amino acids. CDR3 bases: TGTGCCAGCAGGCGGAACACCGGGGAGCTGTTTTTT. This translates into CASRRNTGELFF.

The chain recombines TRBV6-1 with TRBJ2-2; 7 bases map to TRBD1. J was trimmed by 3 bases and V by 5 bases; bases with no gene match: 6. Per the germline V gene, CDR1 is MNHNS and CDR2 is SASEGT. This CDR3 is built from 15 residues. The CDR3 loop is CASSMGDRYTGELFF. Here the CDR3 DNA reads TGTGCCAGCAGTATGGGGGACAGATACACCGGGGAGCTGTTTTTT.

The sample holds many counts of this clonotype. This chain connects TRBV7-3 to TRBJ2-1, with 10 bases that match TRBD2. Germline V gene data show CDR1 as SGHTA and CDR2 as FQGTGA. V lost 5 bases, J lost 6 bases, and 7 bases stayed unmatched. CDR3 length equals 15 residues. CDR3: CASSPRPSGGNEQFF. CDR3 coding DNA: TGTGCCAGCAGCCCCAGGCCTAGCGGGGGCAATGAGCAGTTCTTC.

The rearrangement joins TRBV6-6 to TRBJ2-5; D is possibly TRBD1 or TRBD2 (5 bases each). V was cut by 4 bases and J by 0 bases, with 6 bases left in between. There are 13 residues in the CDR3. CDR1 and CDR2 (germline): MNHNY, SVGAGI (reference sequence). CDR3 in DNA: TGTGCCAGCAGTTTGGGACACCAAGAGACCCAGTACTTC. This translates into CASSLGHQETQYF.

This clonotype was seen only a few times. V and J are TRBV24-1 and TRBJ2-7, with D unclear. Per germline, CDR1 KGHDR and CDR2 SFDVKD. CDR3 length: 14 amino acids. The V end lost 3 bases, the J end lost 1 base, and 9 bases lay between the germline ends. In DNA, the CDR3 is TGTGCCACCAGTGATCCCATCAATTCCTACGAGCAGTACTTC. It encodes CATSDPINSYEQYF.

CDR3 DNA: TGTGCCAGCAGCGTAAGGACTAGCGGGAGTAATGAGCAGTTCTTC. Its translation is CASSVRTSGSNEQFF. This chain connects TRBV9 to TRBJ2-1; the match to TRBD2 covers 13 bases. This CDR3 has 15 residues. The germline CDR1 and CDR2 sequences are SGDLS and YYNGEE. J was trimmed by 7 bases and V by 1 base; bases with no gene match: 2.

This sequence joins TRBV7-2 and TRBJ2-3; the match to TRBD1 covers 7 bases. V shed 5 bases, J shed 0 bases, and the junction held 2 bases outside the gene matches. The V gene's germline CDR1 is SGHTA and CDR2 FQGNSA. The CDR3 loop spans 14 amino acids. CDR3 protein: CASSQTGSTDTQYF. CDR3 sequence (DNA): TGTGCCAGCAGCCAGACAGGGAGCACAGATACGCAGTATTTT.

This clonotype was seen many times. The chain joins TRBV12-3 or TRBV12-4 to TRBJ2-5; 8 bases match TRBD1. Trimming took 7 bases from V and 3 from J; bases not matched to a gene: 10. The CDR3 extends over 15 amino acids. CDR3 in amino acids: CASTPEGTGEETQYF. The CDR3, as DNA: TGTGCCAGCACCCCGGAGGGGACAGGAGAAGAGACCCAGTACTTC.

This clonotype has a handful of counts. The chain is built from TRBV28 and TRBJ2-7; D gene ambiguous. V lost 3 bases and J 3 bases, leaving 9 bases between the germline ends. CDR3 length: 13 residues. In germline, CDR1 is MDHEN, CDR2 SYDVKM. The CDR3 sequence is CASSLMGSYEQYF. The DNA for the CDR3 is TGTGCCAGCAGTTTGATGGGTAGCTACGAGCAGTACTTC.

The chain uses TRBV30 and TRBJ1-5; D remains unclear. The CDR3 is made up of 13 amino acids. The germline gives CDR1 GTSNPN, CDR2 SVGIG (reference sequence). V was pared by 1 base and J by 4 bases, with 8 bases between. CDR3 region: CAWSEGLNQPQHF. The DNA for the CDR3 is TGTGCCTGGAGTGAAGGGTTGAATCAGCCCCAGCATTTT.

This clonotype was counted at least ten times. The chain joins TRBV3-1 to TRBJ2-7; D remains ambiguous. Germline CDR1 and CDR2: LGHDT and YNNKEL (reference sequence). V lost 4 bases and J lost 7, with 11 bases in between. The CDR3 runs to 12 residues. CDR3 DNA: TGTGCCAGCAGCCCCGGGCGCCGGGAGCAGTACTTC. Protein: CASSPGRREQYF.

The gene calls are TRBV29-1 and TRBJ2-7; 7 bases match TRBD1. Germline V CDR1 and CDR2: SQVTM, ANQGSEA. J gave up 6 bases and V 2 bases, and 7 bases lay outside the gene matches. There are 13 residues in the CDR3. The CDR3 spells CSVEHRGRGEQYF. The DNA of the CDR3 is TGCAGCGTTGAACACAGGGGTAGGGGCGAGCAGTACTTC.

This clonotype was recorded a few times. The CDR3 nucleotides read TGTGCCAGCTCACCCGGGACAGGGGTTAACTCCTACGAGCAGTACTTC. The encoded protein is CASSPGTGVNSYEQYF. The chain carries TRBV18 and TRBJ2-7, with 10 bases fitting TRBD1. Trimming removed 3 bases from V and 0 bases from J; junction bases left unmatched: 5. Germline V gene lookup returns CDR1 KGHSH and CDR2 LQKENI. The CDR3 spans 16 residues.

The CDR3 reads CASRRLQNTGELFF. The CDR3 bases are TGTGCCAGCCGGCGTCTCCAGAACACCGGGGAGCTGTTTTTT. The chain employs TRBV15 and TRBJ2-2; unclear D gene. Germline V gene sequence: CDR1 LNHNV, CDR2 YYDKDF (reference sequence). Trimming stripped 10 bases from V and 1 base from J, with 13 bases between. This CDR3 is 14 amino acids long. Based on the CDR3 plus reference TRBV15 and TRBJ2-2, the full variable domain is DAMVIQNPRYQVTQFGKPVTLSCSQTLNHNVMYWYQQKSSQAPKLLFHYYDKDFNNEADTPDNFQSRRPNTSFCFLDIRSPGLGDTAMYLCASRRLQNTGELFFGEGSRLTVL.

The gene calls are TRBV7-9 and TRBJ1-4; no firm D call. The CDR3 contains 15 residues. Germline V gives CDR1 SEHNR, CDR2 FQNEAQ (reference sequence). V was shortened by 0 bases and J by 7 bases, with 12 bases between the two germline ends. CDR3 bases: TGTGCCAGCAGCTTAGCTGGCGGTGGGAGTGAAAAACTGTTTTTT. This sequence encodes CASSLAGGGSEKLFF.